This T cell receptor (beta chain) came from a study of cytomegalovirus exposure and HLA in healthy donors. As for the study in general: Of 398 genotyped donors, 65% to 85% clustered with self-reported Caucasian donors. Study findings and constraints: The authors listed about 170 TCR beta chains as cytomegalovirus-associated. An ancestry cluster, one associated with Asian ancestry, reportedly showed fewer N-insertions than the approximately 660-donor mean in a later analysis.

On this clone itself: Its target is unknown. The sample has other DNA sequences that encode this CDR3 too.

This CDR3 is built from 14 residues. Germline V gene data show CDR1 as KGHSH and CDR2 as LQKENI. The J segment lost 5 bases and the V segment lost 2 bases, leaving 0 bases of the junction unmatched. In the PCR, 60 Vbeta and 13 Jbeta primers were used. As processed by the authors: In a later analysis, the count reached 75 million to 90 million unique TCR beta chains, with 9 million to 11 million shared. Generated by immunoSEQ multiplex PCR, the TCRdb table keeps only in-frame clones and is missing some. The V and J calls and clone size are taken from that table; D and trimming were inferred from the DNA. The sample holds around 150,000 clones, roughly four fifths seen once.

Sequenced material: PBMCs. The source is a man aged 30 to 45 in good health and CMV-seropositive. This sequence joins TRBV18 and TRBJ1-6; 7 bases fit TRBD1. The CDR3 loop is CASSPDRDNSPLHF. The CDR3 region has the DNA TGTGCCAGCTCACCAGACAGGGATAATTCACCCCTCCACTTT.